This TCR beta chain was observed in a study of glioma-infiltrating T cells after dendritic cell vaccination. No glioblastoma patient carried an isocitrate dehydrogenase mutation. The table came from immunoSEQ multiplex PCR; TCRdb's copy has only in-frame clones and leaves some out. The data show tens of thousands of clones, roughly 80% seen once. The CDR3 runs to 15 residues. The germline gives CDR1 SGHRS, CDR2 YFSETQ. Trimming shortened V by 0 bases and J by 3 bases, and 12 bases separated the two germline ends. This receptor was taken from a human donor with glioblastoma. The material sequenced was blood, taken before dendritic cell vaccination. This chain uses TRBV5-1 with TRBJ2-5; the D gene is possibly TRBD1 (5 bases). The CDR3 sequence: CASSLEGAGKETQYF. The CDR3 DNA follows: TGCGCCAGCAGCTTGGAAGGGGCAGGGAAAGAGACCCAGTACTTC.